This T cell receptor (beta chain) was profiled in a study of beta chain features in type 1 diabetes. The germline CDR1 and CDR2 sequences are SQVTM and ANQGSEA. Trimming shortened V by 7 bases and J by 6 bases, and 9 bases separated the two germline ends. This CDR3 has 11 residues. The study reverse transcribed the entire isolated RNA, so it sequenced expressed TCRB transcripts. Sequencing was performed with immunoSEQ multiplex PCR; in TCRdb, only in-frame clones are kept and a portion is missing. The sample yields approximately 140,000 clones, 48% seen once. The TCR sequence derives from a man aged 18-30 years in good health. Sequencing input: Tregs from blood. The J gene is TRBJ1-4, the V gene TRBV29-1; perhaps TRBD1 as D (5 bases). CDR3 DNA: TGCAGCGCCAGGGTCTATGAAAAACTGTTTTTT. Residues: CSARVYEKLFF.